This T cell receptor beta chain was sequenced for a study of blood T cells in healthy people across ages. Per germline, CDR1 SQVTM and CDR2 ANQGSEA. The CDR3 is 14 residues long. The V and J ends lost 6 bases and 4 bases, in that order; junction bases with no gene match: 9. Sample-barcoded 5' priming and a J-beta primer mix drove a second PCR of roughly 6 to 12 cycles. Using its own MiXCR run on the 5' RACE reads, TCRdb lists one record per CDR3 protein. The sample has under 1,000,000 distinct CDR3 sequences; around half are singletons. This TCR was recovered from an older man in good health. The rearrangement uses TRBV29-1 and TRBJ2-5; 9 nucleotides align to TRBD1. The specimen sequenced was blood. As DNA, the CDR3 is TGCAGCGTCCGAATTGGACAGGGGAGAGAGACCCAGTACTTC. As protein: CSVRIGQGRETQYF.